The rows below give T cell receptor beta chains drawn from one sample of a study of blood T cell repertoires in COVID-19. Assay used: immunoSEQ multiplex PCR; TCRdb lists only in-frame clones, some missing. The sample shows around 180,000 clones, 70% to 90% of them seen only once. The material sequenced was peripheral blood. These receptors all come from a woman older than 75 with acute or convalescent COVID-19. CDR3s include the opening cysteine and the closing phenylalanine or tryptophan. A D gene is named only where the DNA matches it firmly. Where a row states a size, it is once, few, many or the class of an expanded clone; other rows omit it.

abundance: NA; j_gene: TRBJ2-7; v_gene: TRBV18; d_gene: TRBD2; CDR3nt: TGTGCCAGCTCATCCGGGCGACTAGCGGCCAGCTCCTACGAGCAGTACTTC; CDR3aa: CASSSGRLAASSYEQYF
abundance: NA; j_gene: TRBJ1-2; v_gene: TRBV10-3; d_gene: NA; CDR3nt: TGTGCCATCAGTGAGACGGGGGTAGCACCAGCAGGCTACACCTTC; CDR3aa: CAISETGVAPAGYTF
abundance: few; j_gene: TRBJ1-2; v_gene: TRBV6-5; d_gene: TRBD1; CDR3nt: TGTGCCAGCAGATACTACAGGGGAAGGGGCGGCTACACCTTC; CDR3aa: CASRYYRGRGGYTF
abundance: NA; j_gene: TRBJ1-1; v_gene: TRBV30; d_gene: NA; CDR3nt: TGTGCCTGGAGTGTAGGCGGCAGGGTCACTGAAGCTTTCTTT; CDR3aa: CAWSVGGRVTEAFF
abundance: few; j_gene: TRBJ2-7; v_gene: TRBV9; d_gene: TRBD2; CDR3nt: TGTGCCAGCAGCGTAGGAACTAGCGGGAGGTATGGCGAGCAGTACTTC; CDR3aa: CASSVGTSGRYGEQYF
abundance: NA; j_gene: TRBJ2-7; v_gene: TRBV14; d_gene: NA; CDR3nt: TGTGCCAGCAGCCAAGCCACCCTACGACACAGCTACGAGCAGTACTTC; CDR3aa: CASSQATLRHSYEQYF
abundance: once; j_gene: TRBJ1-1; v_gene: TRBV19; d_gene: NA; CDR3nt: TGTGCCAGTAGCCGGGGGGTCACTGAAGCTTTCTTT; CDR3aa: CASSRGVTEAFF
abundance: NA; j_gene: TRBJ1-1; v_gene: TRBV19; d_gene: NA; CDR3nt: TGTGCCAGTAGTCCCCGGACAGAAATGAACACTGAAGCTTTCTTT; CDR3aa: CASSPRTEMNTEAFF
abundance: NA; j_gene: TRBJ1-2; v_gene: TRBV27; d_gene: NA; CDR3nt: TGTGCCAGCAGGCCCCAGATAGAGGGCTATGGCTACACCTTC; CDR3aa: CASRPQIEGYGYTF
abundance: NA; j_gene: TRBJ1-5; v_gene: TRBV19; d_gene: NA; CDR3nt: TGTGCCAGTAGTATGGGTGGGGCAGGGCCTCAGCCCCAGCATTTT; CDR3aa: CASSMGGAGPQPQHF
abundance: NA; j_gene: TRBJ1-1; v_gene: TRBV19; d_gene: NA; CDR3nt: TGTGCCAGTACCTCAGGGGACCGAGGGGAAGCTTTCTTT; CDR3aa: CASTSGDRGEAFF
abundance: NA; j_gene: TRBJ1-2; v_gene: TRBV6-2/TRBV6-3; d_gene: NA; CDR3nt: TGTGCCAGCAGTCAAAGGACAGAAAACTATGGCTACACCTTC; CDR3aa: CASSQRTENYGYTF
abundance: NA; j_gene: TRBJ2-7; v_gene: TRBV7-6; d_gene: TRBD1; CDR3nt: TGTGCCAGCAGCCCGCAGACAGGGCTGTTACTGAGCGAGCAGTACTTC; CDR3aa: CASSPQTGLLLSEQYF
abundance: NA; j_gene: TRBJ2-1; v_gene: TRBV7-9; d_gene: TRBD2; CDR3nt: TGTGCCAGCAGCTCCCTGTCGGGGGGCTACAATGAGCAGTTCTTC; CDR3aa: CASSSLSGGYNEQFF
abundance: NA; j_gene: TRBJ2-6; v_gene: TRBV5-1; d_gene: NA; CDR3nt: TGCGCCAGCTCTTGGCGGGCTGGGGCCAACGTCCTGACTTTC; CDR3aa: CASSWRAGANVLTF
abundance: NA; j_gene: TRBJ1-2; v_gene: TRBV12-3/TRBV12-4; d_gene: NA; CDR3nt: TGTGCCAGCAGCCCTGACATTAACTATGGCTACACCTTC; CDR3aa: CASSPDINYGYTF
abundance: NA; j_gene: TRBJ1-1; v_gene: TRBV30; d_gene: NA; CDR3nt: TGTGCCTGGAAGGTCCGGGGGGTCACTGAAGCTTTCTTT; CDR3aa: CAWKVRGVTEAFF
abundance: NA; j_gene: TRBJ1-5; v_gene: TRBV5-8; d_gene: TRBD1; CDR3nt: TGTGCCAGCAGCTTTAGGACAGGGGATCCGATCCGAAATCAGCCCCAGCATTTT; CDR3aa: CASSFRTGDPIRNQPQHF
abundance: NA; j_gene: TRBJ2-4; v_gene: TRBV7-8; d_gene: NA; CDR3nt: TGTGCCAGCAGCGAAGCCGGTACTAGCCAGTACTTC; CDR3aa: CASSEAGTSQYF
abundance: NA; j_gene: TRBJ2-7; v_gene: TRBV7-8; d_gene: TRBD2; CDR3nt: TGTGCCAGCAGCCCTCCCCTAGCGGGAGGCGAGCAGTACTTC; CDR3aa: CASSPPLAGGEQYF
abundance: few; j_gene: TRBJ2-3; v_gene: TRBV7-2; d_gene: TRBD2; CDR3nt: TGTGCCAGCAGCTTCCCGACTAGCGGGGGGGCGGCAGATACGCAGTATTTT; CDR3aa: CASSFPTSGGAADTQYF
abundance: NA; j_gene: TRBJ1-5; v_gene: TRBV19; d_gene: NA; CDR3nt: TGTGCCAGTAGTGTCAGGGTAGAGCAGCCCCAGCATTTT; CDR3aa: CASSVRVEQPQHF
abundance: NA; j_gene: TRBJ2-5; v_gene: TRBV5-4; d_gene: TRBD2; CDR3nt: TGTGCCAGCAGCCCCGGACTAGCGGGAGGGTCAGAGACCCAGTACTTC; CDR3aa: CASSPGLAGGSETQYF
abundance: NA; j_gene: TRBJ2-1; v_gene: TRBV29-1; d_gene: NA; CDR3nt: TGCAGCGTTGAAGCCTACTCCTACAATGAGCAGTTCTTC; CDR3aa: CSVEAYSYNEQFF
abundance: NA; j_gene: TRBJ2-1; v_gene: TRBV5-1; d_gene: NA; CDR3nt: TGCGCCAGCAGCTTGATAAGGGGAGGCTCCTACAATGAGCAGTTCTTC; CDR3aa: CASSLIRGGSYNEQFF
abundance: NA; j_gene: TRBJ2-3; v_gene: TRBV18; d_gene: TRBD2; CDR3nt: TGTGCCAGCTCACCACCGGGACTAGCGACTAGCACAGATACGCAGTATTTT; CDR3aa: CASSPPGLATSTDTQYF
abundance: few; j_gene: TRBJ2-1; v_gene: TRBV9; d_gene: TRBD2; CDR3nt: TGTGCCAGCAGCTCACGACTAGCGGGGTCCTACAATGAGCAGTTCTTC; CDR3aa: CASSSRLAGSYNEQFF
abundance: NA; j_gene: TRBJ2-3; v_gene: TRBV6-5; d_gene: TRBD2; CDR3nt: TGTGCCAGCAGTTACACCCGGGGGGTCACAGATACGCAGTATTTT; CDR3aa: CASSYTRGVTDTQYF
abundance: NA; j_gene: TRBJ1-5; v_gene: TRBV4-3; d_gene: NA; CDR3nt: TGCGCCAGCAGCCAAGATATTCGAGGAGGCAATCAGCCCCAGCATTTT; CDR3aa: CASSQDIRGGNQPQHF
abundance: NA; j_gene: TRBJ2-5; v_gene: TRBV5-5; d_gene: NA; CDR3nt: TGTGCCAGCAGCTTCGAGGGGAGGGAGACCCAGTACTTC; CDR3aa: CASSFEGRETQYF
abundance: NA; j_gene: TRBJ2-5; v_gene: TRBV5-1; d_gene: TRBD2; CDR3nt: TGCGCCAGCAGCACTAGCGGGGGGCCAGAGACCCAGTACTTC; CDR3aa: CASSTSGGPETQYF
abundance: once; j_gene: TRBJ2-1; v_gene: TRBV7-2; d_gene: TRBD2; CDR3nt: TGTGCCAGCAGCTTAGCGGGGAGGGCTCCGGGAGAGAGCTCCTACAATGAGCAGTTCTTC; CDR3aa: CASSLAGRAPGESSYNEQFF
abundance: NA; j_gene: TRBJ1-2; v_gene: TRBV19; d_gene: NA; CDR3nt: TGTGCCAGTAGTATCTCGGCAGACATTAACTATGGCTACACCTTC; CDR3aa: CASSISADINYGYTF
abundance: NA; j_gene: TRBJ2-7; v_gene: TRBV5-1; d_gene: TRBD2; CDR3nt: TGCGCCAGCAGCTCCATCCCGGGACTAGCGGGAGGCTCCTACGAGCAGTACTTC; CDR3aa: CASSSIPGLAGGSYEQYF
abundance: NA; j_gene: TRBJ1-2; v_gene: TRBV5-6; d_gene: NA; CDR3nt: TGTGCCAGCAGCTGGGGGGACCGTAACTATGGCTACACCTTC; CDR3aa: CASSWGDRNYGYTF
abundance: NA; j_gene: TRBJ2-7; v_gene: TRBV7-6; d_gene: TRBD1; CDR3nt: TGTGCCAGCAGCCCGGGACAGGGCACGGAGCACGAGCAGTACTTC; CDR3aa: CASSPGQGTEHEQYF
abundance: NA; j_gene: TRBJ2-7; v_gene: TRBV4-3; d_gene: TRBD1; CDR3nt: TGCGCCAGCAGCCATCACAGGGGACCCTCCTACGAGCAGTACTTC; CDR3aa: CASSHHRGPSYEQYF
abundance: NA; j_gene: TRBJ2-7; v_gene: TRBV9; d_gene: TRBD1; CDR3nt: TGTGCCAGCAGCGTAAGTACAGGGGGCTACGAGCAGTACTTC; CDR3aa: CASSVSTGGYEQYF
abundance: NA; j_gene: TRBJ1-3; v_gene: TRBV3-1/TRBV3-2; d_gene: TRBD1; CDR3nt: TGTGCCAGCAGCCAGGACAGGGGAACTGGAAACACCATATATTTT; CDR3aa: CASSQDRGTGNTIYF